What follows are 9 T cell receptor beta chains derived from one specimen sequenced in a study of blood T cell repertoires in COVID-19. Data came from immunoSEQ multiplex PCR; TCRdb stores just in-frame clones and leaves some out. Among 150,000 or so clones listed, approximately 93% were seen once. Material: peripheral blood. These receptor sequences come from a woman aged 60-75 years with COVID-19, enrolled during active disease.

The V call is TRBV11-1, the J call TRBJ2-1, with D perhaps matching TRBD1 (6 bases). Germline lookup yields CDR1 SGHAT and CDR2 FQDESV (reference sequence). The CDR3 contains 15 residues. With 1 base removed from V and 2 bases from J, the gap between germline ends came to 9 bases. This CDR3 is CASSLGGGAYNEQFF. CDR3 nucleotides: TGTGCCAGCAGCTTAGGTGGGGGCGCCTACAATGAGCAGTTCTTC.

The genes are TRBV7-2 and TRBJ2-1; D may be TRBD1 (5 bases). Trimming shortened V by 5 bases and J by 5 bases, and 10 bases separated the two germline ends. This CDR3 spans 13 amino acids. The germline gives CDR1 SGHTA, CDR2 FQGNSA. The CDR3 is CASSLDTDNEQFF. The CDR3 nucleotides read TGTGCCAGCAGCCTGGACACCGACAATGAGCAGTTCTTC.

This chain uses TRBV28 with TRBJ1-4; TRBD1 agrees at 7 bases. The germline gives CDR1 MDHEN, CDR2 SYDVKM. The CDR3 runs 15 residues. Losses at the gene ends were 6 bases for V and 4 bases for J; bases not matched to a gene: 8. The CDR3 protein is CASSLQGNYNEKLFF. As DNA, the CDR3 is TGTGCCAGCAGCCTACAGGGGAATTATAATGAAAAACTGTTTTTT.

The rearrangement links TRBV7-2 to TRBJ1-6, with D unclear. The CDR3 contains 15 residues. Germline CDR1 SGHTA, CDR2 FQGNSA. The V end lost 5 bases, the J end lost 5 bases, and 13 bases lay between the germline ends. In DNA form, the CDR3 reads TGTGCCAGCAGCCCCCGCGGGTGGGATAATTCACCCCTCCACTTT. It codes for CASSPRGWDNSPLHF. Supplemented by reference TRBV7-2 and TRBJ1-6, the full variable domain reads GAGVSQSPSNKVTEKGKDVELRCDPISGHTALYWYRQSLGQGLEFLIYFQGNSAPDKSGLPSDRFSAERTGGSVSTLTIQRTQQEDSAVYLCASSPRGWDNSPLHFGNGTRLTVT.

The J gene is TRBJ2-3, the V gene TRBV19, with D unclear. The CDR3 runs to 13 residues. The V gene's germline CDR1 is LNHDA and CDR2 SQIVND (reference sequence). Trimming left V 4 bases short and J 0 bases short, with 5 bases between. The CDR3 DNA follows: TGTGCCAGTAGTACTACTAGCACAGATACGCAGTATTTT. This codes for CASSTTSTDTQYF.

This sequence joins TRBV6-2 or TRBV6-3 and TRBJ1-3; D unclear. This CDR3 has 11 residues. Germline-derived CDR1 and CDR2 are MNHEY and SVGEGT. The ends were cut back, 6 bases at V and 8 bases at J, with 8 bases in the middle. CDR3 nucleotides: TGTGCCAGCAGCCGTGCGGACACCATATATTTT. Its translation: CASSRADTIYF.

The rearrangement joins TRBV5-4 to TRBJ1-1, with D perhaps matching TRBD1 (6 bases). CDR1 is SGHNT and CDR2 is YYREEE in the germline V gene (reference sequence). The CDR3 has 14 amino acids. Trimming left V 1 base short and J 7 bases short, with 14 bases between. CDR3 nucleotides: TGTGCCAGCAGCTTGATTGGGGGCTCGGGTGAAGCTTTCTTT. It is translated as CASSLIGGSGEAFF. Complete variable domain (other parts from reference TRBV5-4 and TRBJ1-1): ETGVTQSPTHLIKTRGQQVTLRCSSQSGHNTVSWYQQALGQGPQFIFQYYREEENGRGNFPPRFSGLQFPNYSSELNVNALELDDSALYLCASSLIGGSGEAFFGQGTRLTVV.

CDR3 nucleotide sequence: TGTGCCACTTCCCCGACAGGCCCTAACACTGAAGCTTTCTTT. Protein: CATSPTGPNTEAFF. The chain couples TRBV3-1 (or the pseudogene TRBV3-2) to TRBJ1-1; weak D call: TRBD1 (6 bases). Trimming cost V 10 bases and J 2 bases, with 17 bases left between them. CDR1 is LGHDT, CDR2 YNNKEL, per germline (reference sequence). CDR3 size: 14 residues.

The chain couples TRBV5-4 to TRBJ1-6; D is perhaps TRBD1 (5 bases). The CDR3 is made up of 15 amino acids. The V end was cut by 4 bases, the J end by 9 bases, with 17 bases between. CDR1 is SGHNT and CDR2 is YYREEE in the germline V gene (reference sequence). This CDR3 reads CASSAGPVLASPLHF. CDR3 nucleotide sequence: TGTGCCAGCAGCGCGGGACCGGTTCTGGCTTCACCCCTCCACTTT. Supplemented by reference TRBV5-4 and TRBJ1-6, the full variable domain reads ETGVTQSPTHLIKTRGQQVTLRCSSQSGHNTVSWYQQALGQGPQFIFQYYREEENGRGNFPPRFSGLQFPNYSSELNVNALELDDSALYLCASSAGPVLASPLHFGNGTRLTVT.